This TCR beta chain was recovered during a study of T cell repertoires in cytomegalovirus infection. Across the whole study: Selection of CMV epitopes for the study included recently identified HLA-C-restricted and well-studied HLA-B-restricted ones. General study results and limits: Clonotype analysis showed dominance of the ex vivo response by HLA-C-restricted CMV-specific TCR beta clonotypes. People with CMV and the relevant HLA were identified by cumulative public TCR beta family frequency.

MiXCR was run by TCRdb on the reads, yielding one entry per CDR3 protein. The sample lists around 300,000 distinct CDR3 sequences, around 25% seen once, with about 14% in the top ten. Notes on this clonotype: The antigen remains unidentified.

This CDR3 is built from 16 residues. Per the germline V gene, CDR1 is SGHTA and CDR2 is FQGNSA. V lost 3 bases and J lost 0, with 13 bases in between. J is TRBJ2-3 and V is TRBV7-2, with D unresolved. The clonotype was recovered from a human donor in good health (CMV status not recorded). Some clones in this sample may be carry-over from other donors' samples. The sample here was cultured PBMCs, taken from culture after CMV antigen stimulation. The CDR3 here is CASSLVPSPSTDTQYF. In nucleotides, the CDR3 is TGTGCCAGCAGCTTGGTGCCATCCCCTAGCACAGATACGCAGTATTTT. The full variable domain, with the rest looked up from reference TRBV7-2 and TRBJ2-3, is GAGVSQSPSNKVTEKGKDVELRCDPISGHTALYWYRQSLGQGLEFLIYFQGNSAPDKSGLPSDRFSAERTGGSVSTLTIQRTQQEDSAVYLCASSLVPSPSTDTQYFGPGTRLTVL.